This T cell receptor beta chain comes out of a study of blood T cells in healthy people across ages. Study-wide results and limits: Naive CD4+ cells and diversity were both higher in long-lived donors than in aged donors.

A J-beta primer mix and a sample-barcoded 5' primer were used in a second PCR of roughly 6 to 12 cycles. TCRdb fed the 5' RACE reads into MiXCR, producing one record per CDR3 protein. The repertoire holds around 710,000 distinct CDR3 sequences, with roughly two fifths as singletons. The V end was cut by 5 bases, the J end by 7 bases, with 14 bases between. Germline V gene lookup returns CDR1 SNHLY and CDR2 FYNNEI. The CDR3 length is 13 residues. As for this clonotype: Its specificity is unknown.

The authors drew around 9.3 milliliters of peripheral blood from each donor. This sequence was found in a woman aged 60 to 75 in good health. The gene calls are TRBV2 and TRBJ2-5; D gene ambiguous. The sequencing input was blood. The CDR3 is CASSFGFRATQYF. As DNA, the CDR3 is TGTGCCAGCAGTTTCGGTTTCCGGGCGACCCAGTACTTC.